The 26 T cell receptor beta chains below come from one sample, sequenced in a study of shared clonotypes between healthy human individuals. Sequencing was performed with immunoSEQ multiplex PCR; in TCRdb, only in-frame clones are kept and a portion is missing. Of 780,000 or so clones listed, just under 75% are singletons. The specimen was memory CD4+ T cells sorted from blood. Subset: CD45RA-negative fraction. These receptors were taken from a woman aged 30 to 39 in good health.

Remarks on this clone: This same CDR3 is encoded by further DNA sequences in the sample. CDR3 sequence reads: CASSLESYEQYF. For the CDR3, the DNA is TGTGCCAGCAGTTTAGAATCCTACGAGCAGTACTTC. V and J are TRBV28 and TRBJ2-7, with D unresolved. CDR3 length: 12 amino acids. With 2 bases removed from V and 1 base from J, the gap between germline ends came to 3 bases. Germline loops: CDR1 MDHEN, CDR2 SYDVKM.

The CDR3 loop reads CAWRPQGGAEAFF. In DNA form, the CDR3 reads TGTGCCTGGAGACCCCAGGGGGGCGCTGAAGCTTTCTTT. The rearrangement uses TRBV30 and TRBJ1-1; 7 nucleotides align to TRBD1. This CDR3 region has 13 residues. From germline, CDR1 is GTSNPN and CDR2 SVGIG (reference sequence). V dropped 3 bases and J dropped 6; count of bases not matched to a gene: 7.

This clone appeared a few times. This chain links TRBV28 with TRBJ1-2; weak D call: TRBD1 (5 bases). Trimming left V 4 bases short and J 3 bases short, with 15 bases between. Germline V gene sequence: CDR1 MDHEN, CDR2 SYDVKM. CDR3 length: 15 residues. CDR3 DNA sequence: TGTGCCAGCAGTTCCAACGGCCGGGGGGACTATGGCTACACCTTC. As protein: CASSSNGRGDYGYTF.

The chain combines TRBV28 with TRBJ1-2, with a possible D match to TRBD1 (5 bases). The CDR3 has 14 amino acids. Per germline, CDR1 MDHEN and CDR2 SYDVKM. Between the trimmed V and J ends, which lost 5 bases and 8 bases, there was a span of 18 bases. In nucleotides, the CDR3 is TGTGCCAGCAGTCCAGGCAACTTCAGGGAGGGCTACACCTTC. Translated, it gives CASSPGNFREGYTF.

The chain has TRBV9 and TRBJ2-1, with D maybe TRBD2 (5 bases). CDR1 and CDR2 from the germline V gene are SGDLS and YYNGEE. V was pared by 4 bases and J by 7 bases, with 15 bases between. The CDR3 totals 14 residues. The CDR3 DNA is TGTGCCAGCAGCCCCGCTAGTCGGAGGAATGAGCAGTTCTTC. Translated: CASSPASRRNEQFF.

This chain uses TRBV7-3 with TRBJ2-6, with 7 bases fitting TRBD1. Germline loops: CDR1 SGHTA, CDR2 FQGTGA. This CDR3 is 16 amino acids long. V trimming: 5 bases; J trimming: 2 bases; junction bases outside the gene matches: 6. CDR3: CASSLRGTAGANVLTF. CDR3 DNA sequence: TGTGCCAGCAGCCTAAGGGGGACAGCTGGGGCCAACGTCCTGACTTTC.

This chain connects TRBV11-2 to TRBJ2-7, with a tentative D call TRBD2 (6 bases). CDR3 size: 14 residues. Germline CDR1 and CDR2: SGHAT and FQNNGV. Deletions cut 6 bases from V and 0 bases from J, with 12 bases between. CDR3 in DNA: TGTGCCAGCAGAACCGCGGGGAGCTCCTACGAGCAGTACTTC. The encoded protein is CASRTAGSSYEQYF.

This clone turned up a few times. This sequence joins TRBV2 and TRBJ1-2; 8 nucleotides align to TRBD1. Per germline, CDR1 SNHLY and CDR2 FYNNEI. The CDR3 extends over 14 amino acids. After removal of 8 bases from V and 3 bases from J, the junction contained 8 bases not matched to a gene. The CDR3 DNA follows: TGTGCCAGCCCAGCGTCGGGACAGGACTATGGCTACACCTTC. Its protein product is CASPASGQDYGYTF.

The chain couples TRBV7-2 to TRBJ2-5; possible D gene TRBD2, 5 bases. The J call may be incorrect, as the DNA end agrees better with TRBJ2-7. The CDR3 runs 15 residues. The germline V gene encodes CDR1 SGHTA and CDR2 FQGNSA. The DNA of the CDR3 is TGTGCCAGCAGCCGGAGGCGGGTCTTCTCCTACGAGCAGTACTTC. Amino acids: CASSRRRVFSYEQYF.

This rearrangement joins TRBV7-2 to TRBJ1-2, with D unclear. The CDR3 length is 11 residues. Germline CDR1 and CDR2: SGHTA and FQGNSA. Trimming pared 5 bases from V and 8 bases from J, leaving 9 bases between. The CDR3 sequence: CASSTREGYTF. The DNA for the CDR3 is TGTGCCAGCAGCACGCGTGAGGGCTACACCTTC.

This chain uses TRBV28 with TRBJ2-7; D is undetermined. Looked up from germline, CDR1 is MDHEN and CDR2 is SYDVKM. The V gene lost 4 bases and the J gene lost 2 bases, with 12 bases spanning the gap. The CDR3 is 14 amino acids. The DNA of the CDR3 is TGTGCCAGCAGTTCGACAAAAAGCGCCTACGAGCAGTACTTC. Translation: CASSSTKSAYEQYF.

This chain's CDR3 is CASRRSYEQYF. For the CDR3, the DNA is TGTGCCAGCAGGCGGAGCTACGAGCAGTACTTC. V gene TRBV28 combines with J gene TRBJ2-7, with D hard to call. The CDR3 runs to 11 residues. CDR1 and CDR2 from the germline V gene are MDHEN and SYDVKM. Trimming removed 6 bases from V and 3 bases from J, with 6 bases in between.

The chain carries TRBV6-1 and TRBJ1-5; tentatively, D is TRBD1 (6 bases). The germline V and J ends were trimmed by 4 bases and 6 bases, with 13 bases remaining between them. Germline CDR1 is MNHNS and CDR2 is SASEGT. The CDR3 has 14 amino acids. CDR3 sequence (DNA): TGTGCCAGCAGTGGTCCAGGGGCAAGTCAGCCCCAGCATTTT. Translating it yields CASSGPGASQPQHF.

The sample holds a few counts of this clone. This CDR3 reads CASSDSQGSSGYTF. CDR3 DNA: TGTGCCAGCAGTGACTCACAGGGCTCAAGCGGCTACACCTTC. This chain uses TRBV6-4 with TRBJ1-2; the D gene is possibly TRBD1 (6 bases). V lost 0 bases to trimming and J lost 8 bases, with 13 bases between them. This CDR3 has 14 residues. Per the germline V gene, CDR1 is MRHNA and CDR2 is SNTAGT.

The V gene is TRBV5-4, the J gene TRBJ2-4, with 13 bases that match TRBD2. J was trimmed by 0 bases and V by 2 bases; bases with no gene match: 5. Germline CDR1 is SGHNT and CDR2 is YYREEE (reference sequence). The CDR3 length is 18 residues. The CDR3 DNA is TGTGCCAGCAGCTTCGGGACTAGCGGGACGGAAGCCAAAAACATTCAGTACTTC. Translation: CASSFGTSGTEAKNIQYF.

The rearrangement links TRBV27 to TRBJ2-2; D may be TRBD1 (6 bases). The CDR3 is made up of 17 amino acids. CDR1 is MNHEY, CDR2 SMNVEV, per germline (reference sequence). The V gene lost 8 bases and the J gene lost 6 bases, with 25 bases spanning the gap. The CDR3 reads CASRIRGRGEVAGELFF. DNA for the CDR3: TGTGCCAGCCGAATTAGGGGGAGAGGGGAAGTAGCCGGGGAGCTGTTTTTT.

V gene TRBV5-1 combines with J gene TRBJ1-1, with a weak D call TRBD1 (5 bases). The CDR3 consists of 16 residues. Germline loops: CDR1 SGHRS, CDR2 YFSETQ. Trimming took off 4 bases at V and 1 base at J, with 17 bases between the two ends. CDR3 in amino acids: CASSRDLQVANTEAFF. The CDR3, as DNA: TGCGCCAGCAGCAGGGACCTACAGGTCGCGAACACTGAAGCTTTCTTT.

The chain has TRBV28 and TRBJ1-2, with D possibly TRBD1 on 5 matching bases. The CDR3 contains 14 residues. Germline V gene data show CDR1 as MDHEN and CDR2 as SYDVKM. V lost 10 bases and J 2 bases, leaving 17 bases between the germline ends. The CDR3 DNA reads as TGTGCCACCTACCTAGGGGACGGGAACTATGGCTACACCTTC. Amino acids: CATYLGDGNYGYTF.

This clone was seen ten or more times. This CDR3 is CASSQGRGGRARNGELFF. In DNA, the CDR3 is TGTGCCAGCAGCCAAGGACGTGGCGGGAGGGCCAGGAACGGGGAGCTGTTTTTT. The rearrangement joins TRBV4-2 to TRBJ2-2, with 9 positions matching TRBD2. CDR3 length: 18 amino acids. J was trimmed by 7 bases and V by 1 base; bases with no gene match: 13. Per the germline V gene, CDR1 is LGHNA and CDR2 is YNFKEQ.

This clone showed up just a few times. The chain recombines TRBV28 with TRBJ2-7; D might be TRBD1 (6 bases). The CDR3 consists of 13 residues. Germline CDR1 reads MDHEN; CDR2 reads SYDVKM. Trimming left V 1 base short and J 6 bases short, with 10 bases between. For the CDR3, the DNA is TGTGCCAGCAGTTTATCAGGGGCGGGCGAGCAGTACTTC. Amino acid sequence: CASSLSGAGEQYF.

J is TRBJ2-7 and V is TRBV14; D is undetermined. This CDR3 has 10 residues. V lost 1 base, J lost 12 bases, and 7 bases lay in between. Germline lookup yields CDR1 SGHDN and CDR2 FVKESK. The CDR3, as DNA: TGTGCCAGCAGCCAAGTATCTGGGTACTTC. Translated: CASSQVSGYF.

This clone showed up just once. The rearrangement uses TRBV6-1 and TRBJ2-1, with 12 bases fitting TRBD2. Germline loops: CDR1 MNHNS, CDR2 SASEGT. CDR3 length: 14 residues. The J segment lost 9 bases and the V segment lost 6 bases, leaving 6 bases of the junction unmatched. CDR3 in DNA: TGTGCCAGCAGGCGACTAGCGGGAGATGGTGAGCAGTTCTTC. Translated, it gives CASRRLAGDGEQFF.

This chain joins TRBV7-3 and TRBJ1-1; perhaps TRBD1 as D (6 bases). CDR1 SGHTA and CDR2 FQGTGA come from the germline V gene. With 3 bases removed from V and 2 bases from J, the gap between germline ends came to 10 bases. The CDR3 sequence is 14 residues long. The CDR3 DNA sequence: TGTGCCAGCAGCTTGACAGGCTCCAACACTGAAGCTTTCTTT. Protein product: CASSLTGSNTEAFF.

V and J are TRBV5-1 and TRBJ1-1; 7 nucleotides align to TRBD1. CDR1 and CDR2 from the germline V gene are SGHRS and YFSETQ. The CDR3 has 13 residues. Trimming at V came to 4 bases and at J to 7 bases, leaving 7 bases not matched to a gene. The CDR3, as DNA: TGCGCCAGCAGCCAACATCGACAGGGTGAAGCTTTCTTT. Residues: CASSQHRQGEAFF.

The gene calls are TRBV11-2 and TRBJ2-1; D ambiguous. This CDR3 region has 12 residues. The V end was cut by 4 bases, the J end by 3 bases, with 4 bases between. The V gene's germline CDR1 is SGHAT and CDR2 FQNNGV. The CDR3 nucleotides are TGTGCCAGCAGCTATGGCTACAATGAGCAGTTCTTC. Its protein product is CASSYGYNEQFF.

This clone occurred a few times. The chain couples TRBV6-5 to TRBJ2-3, with 8 positions matching TRBD2. Germline V gene sequence: CDR1 MNHEY, CDR2 SVGAGI. The CDR3 extends over 15 amino acids. Germline trimming cut 5 bases from V and 5 bases from J; bases unmatched to any gene: 9. CDR3 in amino acids: CASSGTGGPLDTQYF. CDR3 in DNA: TGTGCCAGCAGTGGGACGGGAGGGCCTCTAGATACGCAGTATTTT.